This T cell receptor (beta chain) comes out of a study of blood T cell repertoires in COVID-19. The wider study: Samples taken during acute and convalescent COVID-19 were collected in the United States, Italy and Spain. Sources were T cells, B-cell-depleted T cells, or PBMCs; the material itself was cDNA or gDNA.

Original processing methods: Reference gene primer amplification gave estimated nucleated cell counts. Measured with immunoSEQ multiplex PCR; TCRdb has only the in-frame clones, and not every one. V and J calls and clone size come straight from that table; D and trimming were deduced from the DNA. Of about 170,000 clones in the sample, over 80% are singletons; the top ten hold approximately 4.6%. V lost 4 bases, J lost 3 bases, and 6 bases lay in between. Germline assignment: CDR1 PRHDT and CDR2 FYEKMQ (reference sequence). This CDR3 has 12 residues. The clonotype comes from a woman in her 50s with acute or convalescent COVID-19. The chain carries TRBV13 and TRBJ1-2, with unresolved D. Sequencing was done on a sample of peripheral blood. The DNA of the CDR3 is TGTGCCAGCAGCTATACAGACTATGGCTACACCTTC. Translation: CASSYTDYGYTF.